The T cell receptor (beta chain) described here comes from a study of regulatory T cells in long-lasting Graves disease. Study background: The antithyroid drugs taken by newly diagnosed Graves' patients had been used for under 3 months.

V gave up 5 bases and J gave up 8 bases, with 12 bases separating them. The length of the CDR3 is 13 residues. This clonotype has ten or more counts. Time point given: newly diagnosed GD, antithyroid drugs for less than 3 months. Following extraction of RNA from PBMCs, that RNA was used to make the TCR library. Libraries of TCR beta came from iRepertoire HTBI primers plus Arm-PCR of CDR3 regions. MiXCR was run by TCRdb on the multiplex PCR reads, yielding one entry per CDR3 protein. Of 530,000 or so distinct CDR3 sequences in the sample, about 16% are singletons; the top ten hold 12%. These data also formed part of another study, on T cells in Graves' hyperthyroidism and ophthalmopathy.

The source of this sequence is a man aged 18 to 29 with Graves disease. The rearrangement uses TRBV12-3 or TRBV12-4 and TRBJ1-4; D unresolved. This material consisted of peripheral blood mononuclear cells (PBMCs), taken at new diagnosis, from a patient treated with antithyroid drugs. CDR3 loop: CASSRTMGEKLFF. CDR3 DNA: TGTGCCAGCAGTAGGACCATGGGAGAAAAACTGTTTTTT.